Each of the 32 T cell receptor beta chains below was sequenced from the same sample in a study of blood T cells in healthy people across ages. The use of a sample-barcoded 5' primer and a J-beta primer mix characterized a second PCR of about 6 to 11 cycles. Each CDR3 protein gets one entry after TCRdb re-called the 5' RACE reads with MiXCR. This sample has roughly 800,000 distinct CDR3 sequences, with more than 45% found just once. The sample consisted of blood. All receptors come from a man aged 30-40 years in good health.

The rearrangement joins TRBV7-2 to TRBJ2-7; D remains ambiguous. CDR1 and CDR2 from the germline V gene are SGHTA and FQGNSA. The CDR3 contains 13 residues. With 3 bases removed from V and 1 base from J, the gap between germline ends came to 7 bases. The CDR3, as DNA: TGTACCAGCAGCTTGGCGGTTTCCTACGAGCAGTACTTC. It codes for CTSSLAVSYEQYF.

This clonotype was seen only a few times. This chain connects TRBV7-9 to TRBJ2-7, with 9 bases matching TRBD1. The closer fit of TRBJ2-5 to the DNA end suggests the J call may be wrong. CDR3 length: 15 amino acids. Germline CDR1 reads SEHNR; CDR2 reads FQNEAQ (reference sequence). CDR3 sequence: CASSLAAGQGETQYF. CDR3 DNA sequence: TGTGCCAGCAGCTTAGCGGCTGGACAGGGGGAGACCCAGTACTTC.

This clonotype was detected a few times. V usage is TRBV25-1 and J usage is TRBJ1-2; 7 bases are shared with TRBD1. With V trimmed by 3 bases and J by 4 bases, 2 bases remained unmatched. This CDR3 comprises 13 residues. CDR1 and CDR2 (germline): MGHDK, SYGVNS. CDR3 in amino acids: CASSDTGAYGYTF. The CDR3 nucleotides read TGTGCCAGCAGTGATACAGGGGCCTATGGCTACACCTTC.

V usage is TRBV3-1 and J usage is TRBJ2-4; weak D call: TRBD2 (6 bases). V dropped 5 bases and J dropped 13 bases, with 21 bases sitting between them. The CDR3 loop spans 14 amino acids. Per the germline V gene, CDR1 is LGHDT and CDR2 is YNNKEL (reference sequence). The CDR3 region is CASSNRDSFNGQYF. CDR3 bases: TGTGCCAGCAGCAACCGGGACTCCTTTAACGGGCAGTACTTC. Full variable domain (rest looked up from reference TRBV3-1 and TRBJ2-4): DTAVSQTPKYLVTQMGNDKSIKCEQNLGHDTMYWYKQDSKKFLKIMFSYNNKELIINETVPNRFSPKSPDKAHLNLHINSLELGDSAVYFCASSNRDSFNGQYFGAGTRLSVL.

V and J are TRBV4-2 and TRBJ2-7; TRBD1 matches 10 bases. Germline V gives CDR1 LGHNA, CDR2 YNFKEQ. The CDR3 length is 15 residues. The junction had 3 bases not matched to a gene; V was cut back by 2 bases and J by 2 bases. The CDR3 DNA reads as TGTGCCAGCAGCCAACCCGGGACAGGGGCCTACGAGCAGTACTTC. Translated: CASSQPGTGAYEQYF.

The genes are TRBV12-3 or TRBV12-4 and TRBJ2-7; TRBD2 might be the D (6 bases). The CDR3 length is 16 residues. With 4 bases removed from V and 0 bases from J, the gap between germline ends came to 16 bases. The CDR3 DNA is TGTGCCAGCAGTTCCTCCCTAGCGCCTAGCTCCTACGAGCAGTACTTC. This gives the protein CASSSSLAPSSYEQYF.

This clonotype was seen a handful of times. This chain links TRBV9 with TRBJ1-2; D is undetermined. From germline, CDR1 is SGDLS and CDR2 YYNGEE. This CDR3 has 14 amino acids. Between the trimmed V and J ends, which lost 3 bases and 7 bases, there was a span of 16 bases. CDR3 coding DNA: TGTGCCAGCAGCGGGATCCTCCTATCGTCTGGCTACACCTTC. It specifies CASSGILLSSGYTF.

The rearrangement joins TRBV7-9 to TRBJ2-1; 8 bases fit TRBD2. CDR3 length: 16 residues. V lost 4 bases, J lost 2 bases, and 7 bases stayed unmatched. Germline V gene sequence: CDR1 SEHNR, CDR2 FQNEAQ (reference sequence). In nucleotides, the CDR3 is TGTGCCAGCAGCTCAGAAGCGGGAGTGCCCTACAATGAGCAGTTCTTC. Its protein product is CASSSEAGVPYNEQFF.

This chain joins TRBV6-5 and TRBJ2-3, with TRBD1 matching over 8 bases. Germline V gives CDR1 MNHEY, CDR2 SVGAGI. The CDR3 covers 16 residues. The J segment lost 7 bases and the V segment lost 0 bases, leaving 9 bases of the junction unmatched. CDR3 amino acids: CASSYSTGEIMHTQYF. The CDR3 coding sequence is TGTGCCAGCAGTTACTCGACAGGGGAGATCATGCATACGCAGTATTTT.

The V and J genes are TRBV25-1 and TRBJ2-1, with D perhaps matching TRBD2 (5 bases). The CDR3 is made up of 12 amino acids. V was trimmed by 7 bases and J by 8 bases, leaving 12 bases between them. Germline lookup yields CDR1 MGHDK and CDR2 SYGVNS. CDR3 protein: CASNLGRDEQFF. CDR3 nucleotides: TGTGCCAGCAACCTGGGGAGAGATGAGCAGTTCTTC.

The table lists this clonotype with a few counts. The CDR3 region is CASSYVRIQAYEQYF. In DNA, the CDR3 is TGTGCCAGCAGTTACGTGAGAATCCAAGCCTACGAGCAGTACTTC. The rearrangement uses TRBV6-2 or TRBV6-3 and TRBJ2-7; D unresolved. CDR1 MNHEY and CDR2 SVGEGT come from the germline V gene. Trimming removed 2 bases from V and 2 bases from J, with 13 bases in between. The CDR3 is 15 amino acids.

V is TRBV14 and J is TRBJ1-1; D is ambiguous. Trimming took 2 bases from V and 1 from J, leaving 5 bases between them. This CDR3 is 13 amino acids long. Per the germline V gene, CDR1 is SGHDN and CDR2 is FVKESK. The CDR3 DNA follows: TGTGCCAGCAGCCAAACCCAGAACACTGAAGCTTTCTTT. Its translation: CASSQTQNTEAFF.

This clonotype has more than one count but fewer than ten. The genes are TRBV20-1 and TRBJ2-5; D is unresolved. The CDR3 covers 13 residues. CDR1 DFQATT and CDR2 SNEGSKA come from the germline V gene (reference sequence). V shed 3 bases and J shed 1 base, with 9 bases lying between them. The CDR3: CSARGLVQETQYF. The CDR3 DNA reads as TGCAGTGCTAGGGGCCTGGTCCAAGAGACCCAGTACTTC.

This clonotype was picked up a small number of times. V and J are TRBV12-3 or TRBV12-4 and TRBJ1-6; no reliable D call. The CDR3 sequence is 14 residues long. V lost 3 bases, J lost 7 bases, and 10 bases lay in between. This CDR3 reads CASSFGSRNSPLHF. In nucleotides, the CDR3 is TGTGCCAGCAGTTTTGGGTCCCGAAATTCACCCCTCCACTTT.

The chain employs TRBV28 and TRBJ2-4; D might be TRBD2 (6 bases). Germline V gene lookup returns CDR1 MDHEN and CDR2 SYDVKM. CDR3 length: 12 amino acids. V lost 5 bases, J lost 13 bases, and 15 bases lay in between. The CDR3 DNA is TGTGCCAGCAGTCTGGAATGGAGGGAGCAGTACTTC. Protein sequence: CASSLEWREQYF.

As DNA, the CDR3 is TGTGCCAGCAGCCAAGAATTGGCTTGGGGGCAGTACTTC. Its protein is CASSQELAWGQYF. This chain links TRBV3-1 with TRBJ2-7; no definite D call. The CDR3 loop spans 13 amino acids. Germline CDR1 and CDR2: LGHDT and YNNKEL (reference sequence). Trimming cost V 0 bases and J 9 bases, with 12 bases left between them.

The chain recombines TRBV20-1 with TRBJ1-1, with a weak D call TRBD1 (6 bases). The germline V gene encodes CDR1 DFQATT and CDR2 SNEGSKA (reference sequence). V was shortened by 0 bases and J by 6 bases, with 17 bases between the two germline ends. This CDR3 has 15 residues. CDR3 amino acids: CSARDLGGGRPEAFF. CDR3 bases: TGCAGTGCTAGAGACCTAGGGGGGGGGCGACCTGAAGCTTTCTTT.

CDR3 in amino acids: CASSPIPRGTGELFF. DNA of the CDR3: TGTGCCAGCAGCCCGATCCCCAGGGGAACCGGGGAGCTGTTTTTT. The chain joins TRBV7-2 to TRBJ2-2, with D possibly matching TRBD1 (6 bases). Germline assignment: CDR1 SGHTA and CDR2 FQGNSA. Trimming stripped 5 bases from V and 5 bases from J, with 15 bases between. This CDR3 comprises 15 residues. The full variable domain, with the rest looked up from reference TRBV7-2 and TRBJ2-2, is GAGVSQSPSNKVTEKGKDVELRCDPISGHTALYWYRQSLGQGLEFLIYFQGNSAPDKSGLPSDRFSAERTGGSVSTLTIQRTQQEDSAVYLCASSPIPRGTGELFFGEGSRLTVL.

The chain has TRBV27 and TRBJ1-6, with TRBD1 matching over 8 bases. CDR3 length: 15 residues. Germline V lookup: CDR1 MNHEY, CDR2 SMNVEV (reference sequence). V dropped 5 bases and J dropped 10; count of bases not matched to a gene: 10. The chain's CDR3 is CASSPGTTGDSPLHF. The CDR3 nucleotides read TGTGCCAGCAGTCCCGGGACGACAGGGGACTCACCCCTCCACTTT.

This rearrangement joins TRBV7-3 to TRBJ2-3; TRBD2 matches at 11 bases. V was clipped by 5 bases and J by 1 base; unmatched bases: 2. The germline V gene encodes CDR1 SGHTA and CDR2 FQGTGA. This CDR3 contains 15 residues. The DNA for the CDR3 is TGTGCCAGCAGCAAGGGACTAGCGGGCACAGATACGCAGTATTTT. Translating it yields CASSKGLAGTDTQYF.

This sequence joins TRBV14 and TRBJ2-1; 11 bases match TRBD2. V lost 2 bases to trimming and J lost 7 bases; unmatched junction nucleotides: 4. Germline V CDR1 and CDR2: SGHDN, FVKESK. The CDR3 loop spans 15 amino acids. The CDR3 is CASSQTSGGGNEQFF. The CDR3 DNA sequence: TGTGCCAGCAGCCAAACTAGCGGGGGAGGGAATGAGCAGTTCTTC.

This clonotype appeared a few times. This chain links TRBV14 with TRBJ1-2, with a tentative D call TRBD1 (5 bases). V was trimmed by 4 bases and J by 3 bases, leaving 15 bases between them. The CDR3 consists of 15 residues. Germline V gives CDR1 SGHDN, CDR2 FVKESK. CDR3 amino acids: CASSPLRRGYYGYTF. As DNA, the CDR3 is TGTGCCAGCAGCCCCTTAAGGAGGGGCTACTATGGCTACACCTTC.

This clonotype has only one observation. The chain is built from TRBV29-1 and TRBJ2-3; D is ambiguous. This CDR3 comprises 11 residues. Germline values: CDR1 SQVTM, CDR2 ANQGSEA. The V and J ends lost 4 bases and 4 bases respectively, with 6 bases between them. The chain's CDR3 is CSVVWPDTQYF. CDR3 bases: TGCAGCGTTGTATGGCCAGATACGCAGTATTTT.

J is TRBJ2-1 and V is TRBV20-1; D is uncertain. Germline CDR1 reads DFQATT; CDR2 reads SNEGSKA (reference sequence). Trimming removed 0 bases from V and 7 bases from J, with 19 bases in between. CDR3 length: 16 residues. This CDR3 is CSARDYASPLGNEQFF. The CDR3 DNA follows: TGCAGTGCTAGAGATTATGCATCCCCGCTAGGGAATGAGCAGTTCTTC.

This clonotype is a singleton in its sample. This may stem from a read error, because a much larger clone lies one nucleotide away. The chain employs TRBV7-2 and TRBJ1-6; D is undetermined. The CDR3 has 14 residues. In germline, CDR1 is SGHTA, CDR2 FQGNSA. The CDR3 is CACSWSSYNSPLHF. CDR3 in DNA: TGTGCCTGCAGCTGGAGCTCCTATAATTCACCCCTCCACTTT. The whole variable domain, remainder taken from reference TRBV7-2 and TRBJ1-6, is GAGVSQSPSNKVTEKGKDVELRCDPISGHTALYWYRQSLGQGLEFLIYFQGNSAPDKSGLPSDRFSAERTGGSVSTLTIQRTQQEDSAVYLCACSWSSYNSPLHFGNGTRLTVT.

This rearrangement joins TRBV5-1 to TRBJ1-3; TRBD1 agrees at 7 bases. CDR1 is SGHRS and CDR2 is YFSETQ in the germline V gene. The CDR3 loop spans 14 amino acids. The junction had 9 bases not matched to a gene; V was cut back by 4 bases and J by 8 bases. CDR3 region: CASSPGQREDTIYF. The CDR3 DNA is TGCGCCAGCAGCCCGGGACAGCGGGAAGACACCATATATTTT.

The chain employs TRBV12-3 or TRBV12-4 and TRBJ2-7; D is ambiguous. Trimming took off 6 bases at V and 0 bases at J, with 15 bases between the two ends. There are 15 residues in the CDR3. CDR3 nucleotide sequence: TGTGCCAGCAGAAGTGGGCAGGCAGTCTCCTACGAGCAGTACTTC. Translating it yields CASRSGQAVSYEQYF.

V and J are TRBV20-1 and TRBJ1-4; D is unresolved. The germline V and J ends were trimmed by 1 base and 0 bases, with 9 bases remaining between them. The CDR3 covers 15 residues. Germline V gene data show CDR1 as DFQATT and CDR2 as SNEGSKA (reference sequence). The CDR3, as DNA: TGCAGTGCTAGAGGCCCCGGGGCAACTAATGAAAAACTGTTTTTT. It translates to CSARGPGATNEKLFF.

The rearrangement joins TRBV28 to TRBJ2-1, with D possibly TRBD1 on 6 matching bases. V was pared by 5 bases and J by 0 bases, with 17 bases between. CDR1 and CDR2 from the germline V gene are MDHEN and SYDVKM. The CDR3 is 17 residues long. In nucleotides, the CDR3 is TGTGCCAGCAGTCTACAAGACAGGACCAGCTCCTACAATGAGCAGTTCTTC. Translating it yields CASSLQDRTSSYNEQFF.

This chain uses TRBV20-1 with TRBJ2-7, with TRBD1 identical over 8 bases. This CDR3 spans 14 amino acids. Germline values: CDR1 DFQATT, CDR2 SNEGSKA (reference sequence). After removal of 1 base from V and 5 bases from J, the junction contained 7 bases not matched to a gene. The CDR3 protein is CSARGTGSSDEQYF. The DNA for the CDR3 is TGCAGTGCTAGAGGGACAGGGAGTTCGGACGAGCAGTACTTC.

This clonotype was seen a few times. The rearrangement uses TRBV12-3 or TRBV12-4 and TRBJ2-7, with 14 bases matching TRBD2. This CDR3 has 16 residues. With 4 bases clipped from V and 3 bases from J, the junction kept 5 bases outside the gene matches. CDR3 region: CASSSGTSGGGYEQYF. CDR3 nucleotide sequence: TGTGCCAGCAGTTCCGGGACTAGCGGGGGTGGCTACGAGCAGTACTTC.

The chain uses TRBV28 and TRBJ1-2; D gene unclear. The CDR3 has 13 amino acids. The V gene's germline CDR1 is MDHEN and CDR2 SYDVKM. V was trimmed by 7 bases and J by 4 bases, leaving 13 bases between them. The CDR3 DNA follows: TGTGCCAGCACCTCAGGACTGCCCTATGGCTACACCTTC. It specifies CASTSGLPYGYTF.